These 13 T cell receptor beta chains came from one sample sequenced in a study of cytotoxic CD8 clonotypes in ibrutinib-treated CLL. TCRdb's table, derived via immunoSEQ multiplex PCR, lists solely in-frame clones and lacks some. The sample holds some 58,000 clones; over 60% are singletons and the top ten take around 43%. This material consisted of PBMCs, taken after 12 months of ibrutinib treatment. Receptors were obtained from a human donor with chronic lymphocytic leukemia.

The chain is built from TRBV28 and TRBJ2-1; tentatively, D is TRBD1 or TRBD2 (5 bases each). Germline values: CDR1 MDHEN, CDR2 SYDVKM. Trimming pared 5 bases from V and 4 bases from J, leaving 15 bases between. The CDR3 covers 15 residues. The DNA of the CDR3 is TGTGCCAGCAGTCGCTTGGGGGAAATTTACAATGAGCAGTTCTTC. Amino acids: CASSRLGEIYNEQFF.

This clone was seen once. The rearrangement links TRBV6-5 to TRBJ1-5, with D hard to call. Trimming took off 0 bases at V and 6 bases at J, with 9 bases between the two ends. The CDR3 consists of 14 residues. From germline, CDR1 is MNHEY and CDR2 SVGAGI. The CDR3 coding sequence is TGTGCCAGCAGTTACTCCCCGACCGGTCAGCCCCAGCATTTT. It codes for CASSYSPTGQPQHF.

V usage is TRBV4-3 and J usage is TRBJ2-5, with TRBD2 matching over 7 bases. The germline V gene has CDR1 LGHNA and CDR2 YSLEER. The CDR3 extends over 15 amino acids. V dropped 1 base and J dropped 4; count of bases not matched to a gene: 6. The CDR3 protein is CASSQGGGRGETQYF. DNA for the CDR3: TGCGCCAGCAGCCAAGGAGGTGGGAGGGGAGAGACCCAGTACTTC.

This rearrangement joins TRBV6-5 to TRBJ1-3; TRBD1 might be the D (6 bases). Between the trimmed V and J ends, which lost 2 bases and 0 bases, there was a span of 8 bases. Germline CDR1 reads MNHEY; CDR2 reads SVGAGI. This CDR3 spans 15 amino acids. This chain's CDR3 is CASSYDRSSGNTIYF. CDR3 sequence (DNA): TGTGCCAGCAGTTACGACAGGAGCTCTGGAAACACCATATATTTT.

By share, this clone ranks as medium-sized. The V and J genes are TRBV2 and TRBJ2-1; D call uncertain. Between the trimmed V and J ends, which lost 5 bases and 6 bases, there was a span of 17 bases. The CDR3 is made up of 15 amino acids. Looked up from germline, CDR1 is SNHLY and CDR2 is FYNNEI. In nucleotides, the CDR3 is TGTGCCAGCAGTCCGCCGGAGAAGGCGCCCAATGAGCAGTTCTTC. Translated, it gives CASSPPEKAPNEQFF.

The V and J genes are TRBV19 and TRBJ2-2; 15 positions agree with TRBD2. CDR1 and CDR2 (germline): LNHDA, SQIVND (reference sequence). The CDR3 covers 17 residues. Trimming at V came to 2 bases and at J to 5 bases, leaving 3 bases not matched to a gene. The CDR3 coding sequence is TGTGCCAGTAGTATACGGACTAGCGGGAGGGTTACCGGGGAGCTGTTTTTT. The encoded protein is CASSIRTSGRVTGELFF. The variable domain in full, completed from reference TRBV19 and TRBJ2-2, reads DGGITQSPKYLFRKEGQNVTLSCEQNLNHDAMYWYRQDPGQGLRLIYYSQIVNDFQKGDIAEGYSVSREKKESFPLTVTSAQKNPTAFYLCASSIRTSGRVTGELFFGEGSRLTVL.

This clone was seen more than once but under ten times. The chain couples TRBV6-1 to TRBJ2-2, with TRBD1 as a possible D gene (6 bases). Trimming removed 6 bases from V and 1 base from J, with 9 bases in between. Looked up from germline, CDR1 is MNHNS and CDR2 is SASEGT. This CDR3 spans 14 amino acids. The CDR3 spells CASSLTGNTGELFF. DNA for the CDR3: TGTGCCAGCAGCTTGACAGGGAACACCGGGGAGCTGTTTTTT.

This clone was observed a handful of times. The rearrangement joins TRBV5-1 to TRBJ1-1; D is uncertain. The germline V and J ends were trimmed by 4 bases and 4 bases, with 17 bases remaining between them. Germline CDR1 SGHRS, CDR2 YFSETQ. The CDR3 is 15 amino acids. The CDR3 DNA reads as TGCGCCAGCAGCCCCGACCCCGGCACCGCCACTGAAGCTTTCTTT. This gives the protein CASSPDPGTATEAFF.

The genes are TRBV7-9 and TRBJ1-1, with D possibly TRBD1 on 5 matching bases. V gave up 4 bases and J gave up 3 bases, with 21 bases separating them. Germline CDR1 and CDR2: SEHNR and FQNEAQ (reference sequence). This CDR3 spans 17 amino acids. The CDR3 spells CASSYSRFGAADTEAFF. CDR3 DNA sequence: TGTGCCAGCAGCTATAGTCGTTTCGGGGCAGCGGACACTGAAGCTTTCTTT.

The rearrangement uses TRBV25-1 and TRBJ1-2; D possibly corresponds to TRBD1 (5 bases). V lost 2 bases and J lost 4, with 5 bases in between. Germline V gene sequence: CDR1 MGHDK, CDR2 SYGVNS. The CDR3 covers 12 residues. The CDR3 protein is CASSEGGYGYTF. CDR3 coding DNA: TGTGCCAGCAGTGAAGGGGGCTATGGCTACACCTTC.

The CDR3 here is CASSQQGAGYGYTF. The CDR3 DNA sequence: TGTGCCAGCAGTCAACAGGGGGCCGGCTATGGCTACACCTTC. The chain combines TRBV7-2 with TRBJ1-2; TRBD1 agrees at 9 bases. J was trimmed by 4 bases and V by 6 bases; bases with no gene match: 6. This CDR3 contains 14 residues. CDR1 is SGHTA and CDR2 is FQGNSA in the germline V gene.

The rearrangement uses TRBV6-1 and TRBJ2-3, with D possibly matching TRBD1 (6 bases). Germline CDR1 is MNHNS and CDR2 is SASEGT. This CDR3 has 16 amino acids. The V end lost 3 bases, the J end lost 4 bases, and 17 bases lay between the germline ends. The CDR3 is CASSESTGIGADTQYF. The DNA of the CDR3 is TGTGCCAGCAGTGAGTCCACAGGGATTGGGGCAGATACGCAGTATTTT.

V and J are TRBV19 and TRBJ2-5; 14 bases map to TRBD2. The germline gives CDR1 LNHDA, CDR2 SQIVND (reference sequence). The CDR3 covers 19 residues. The J segment lost 4 bases and the V segment lost 4 bases, leaving 14 bases of the junction unmatched. Here the CDR3 DNA reads TGTGCCAGTAGTACCGCGGGACTAGCGGGAGTGCCACGCCGAGAGACCCAGTACTTC. Protein: CASSTAGLAGVPRRETQYF.